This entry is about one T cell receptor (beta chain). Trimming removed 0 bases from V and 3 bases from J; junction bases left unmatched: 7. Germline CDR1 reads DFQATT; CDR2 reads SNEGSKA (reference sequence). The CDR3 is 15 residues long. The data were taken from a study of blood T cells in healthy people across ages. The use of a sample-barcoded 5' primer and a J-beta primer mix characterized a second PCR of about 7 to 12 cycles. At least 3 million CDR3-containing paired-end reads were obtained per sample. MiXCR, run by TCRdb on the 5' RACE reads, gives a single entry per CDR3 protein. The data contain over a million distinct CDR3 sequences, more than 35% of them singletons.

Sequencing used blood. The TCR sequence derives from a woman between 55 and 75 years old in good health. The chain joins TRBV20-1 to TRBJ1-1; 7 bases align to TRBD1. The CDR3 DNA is TGCAGTGCTAGAGATATGAGAGGGGGCGACACTGAAGCTTTCTTT. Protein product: CSARDMRGGDTEAFF.